A single sample is the source of the 18 T cell receptor beta chains below, sequenced in a study of Ad26.COV2.S vaccination and SARS-CoV-2 variants. Method: immunoSEQ multiplex PCR; TCRdb's copy keeps in-frame clones and lacks some. The sample includes some 300,000 clones, about 82% of them seen just once. Treatment here: 15 to 20 received Ad26.COV2.S at low or high dose, single or two shots; roughly 5 received placebo; per-sample allocation not given. Sample collection was performed on day 63 after the first vaccine or placebo injection. The sequencing used peripheral blood, collected in a trial of Ad26.COV2.S vaccine versus placebo. Receptors were obtained from a person aged 18-60 years who received the Ad26.COV2.S COVID-19 vaccine or a placebo.

The chain links TRBV15 to TRBJ2-5, with D hard to call. The V and J ends lost 0 bases and 5 bases respectively, with 4 bases between them. The CDR3 loop spans 12 amino acids. Per the germline V gene, CDR1 is LNHNV and CDR2 is YYDKDF (reference sequence). CDR3 protein: CATSRDGETQYF. CDR3 coding DNA: TGTGCCACCAGCAGAGATGGGGAGACCCAGTACTTC.

This chain links TRBV7-2 with TRBJ2-3; possible D gene TRBD2, 5 bases. The CDR3 is 15 residues long. V shed 1 base and J shed 2 bases, with 10 bases lying between them. Germline loops: CDR1 SGHTA, CDR2 FQGNSA. This chain's CDR3 is CASSLDGVPTDTQYF. CDR3 in DNA: TGTGCCAGCAGCTTAGACGGGGTCCCCACAGATACGCAGTATTTT. The variable domain in full, completed from reference TRBV7-2 and TRBJ2-3, reads GAGVSQSPSNKVTEKGKDVELRCDPISGHTALYWYRQSLGQGLEFLIYFQGNSAPDKSGLPSDRFSAERTGGSVSTLTIQRTQQEDSAVYLCASSLDGVPTDTQYFGPGTRLTVL.

Only a few counts were recorded for this clone. The V call is TRBV6-4, the J call TRBJ1-6; 10 positions match TRBD1. The length of the CDR3 is 16 residues. In germline, CDR1 is MRHNA, CDR2 SNTAGT. Trimming took 11 bases from V and 7 from J; bases not matched to a gene: 14. The CDR3 loop reads CAGTFLPGQGNSPLHF. CDR3 in DNA: TGTGCCGGTACCTTTTTACCGGGACAGGGGAATTCACCCCTCCACTTT.

The rearrangement joins TRBV28 to TRBJ2-7; D is unresolved. The CDR3 length is 14 residues. Germline CDR1 reads MDHEN; CDR2 reads SYDVKM. V gave up 7 bases and J gave up 2 bases, with 15 bases separating them. The CDR3 sequence: CASTPQGRTYEQYF. CDR3 nucleotides: TGTGCCAGCACCCCGCAAGGTAGGACCTACGAGCAGTACTTC.

This rearrangement joins TRBV4-1 to TRBJ2-7, with D perhaps assigned TRBD1 or TRBD2 (5 bases each). V was cut by 1 base and J by 2 bases, with 15 bases left in between. The CDR3 consists of 16 residues. The germline V gene encodes CDR1 MGHRA and CDR2 YSYEKL. As DNA, the CDR3 is TGCGCCAGCAGCCAAGTTGGGACGTCACCCACCTACGAGCAGTACTTC. Translated: CASSQVGTSPTYEQYF.

The chain links TRBV2 to TRBJ2-5; 10 nucleotides line up with TRBD2. The CDR3 contains 17 residues. Germline CDR1 reads SNHLY; CDR2 reads FYNNEI. J lost 3 bases, V lost 3 bases, and 10 bases had no gene match. The CDR3 nucleotides are TGTGCCAGCAGTGACTTTCCTAGCGGGGGAGGAAAAGAGACCCAGTACTTC. Translating gives CASSDFPSGGGKETQYF.

This clone has a single count. Here the CDR3 reads CASSHNNSPLHF. CDR3 coding DNA: TGCGCCAGCAGCCACAATAATTCACCCCTCCACTTT. The V gene is TRBV4-1, the J gene TRBJ1-6; no clear D. The CDR3 length is 12 residues. Germline CDR1 MGHRA, CDR2 YSYEKL. V was cut by 3 bases and J by 5 bases, with 2 bases left in between.

The chain carries TRBV3-1 (or the pseudogene TRBV3-2) and TRBJ2-5, with 10 nucleotides matching TRBD2. Germline values: CDR1 LGHDT, CDR2 YNNKEL (reference sequence). Trimming took 10 bases from V and 6 from J; bases not matched to a gene: 8. This CDR3 region has 13 residues. In nucleotides, the CDR3 is TGTGCCACCGACGGACTAGCGGCGCAGACCCAGTACTTC. This encodes CATDGLAAQTQYF.

This clone was counted only a few times. The chain has TRBV19 and TRBJ1-3; perhaps TRBD1 as D (5 bases). Germline CDR1 reads LNHDA; CDR2 reads SQIVND (reference sequence). Trimming cost V 9 bases and J 2 bases, with 14 bases left between them. This CDR3 is 14 amino acids long. Here the CDR3 reads CASWQGAPGNTIYF. In nucleotides, the CDR3 is TGTGCCAGCTGGCAGGGTGCACCTGGAAACACCATATATTTT.

The sample holds one count of this clone. The rearrangement uses TRBV20-1 and TRBJ1-1; D is unresolved. V shed 3 bases and J shed 11 bases, with 10 bases lying between them. The length of the CDR3 is 10 residues. CDR1 is DFQATT and CDR2 is SNEGSKA in the germline V gene (reference sequence). CDR3 residues: CSASRGRAFF. CDR3 in DNA: TGCAGTGCTAGCCGGGGAAGGGCTTTCTTT.

The chain is built from TRBV12-3 or TRBV12-4 and TRBJ1-3; D not certain. This CDR3 region has 13 residues. Trimming pared 5 bases from V and 5 bases from J, leaving 10 bases between. Written as DNA, the CDR3 is TGTGCCAGCAGTAGCCAGACTCGAAACACCATATATTTT. Protein sequence: CASSSQTRNTIYF.

This chain links TRBV7-2 with TRBJ2-5, with D uncertain. The CDR3 runs to 12 residues. The V gene lost 6 bases and the J gene lost 0 bases, with 5 bases spanning the gap. Germline CDR1 and CDR2: SGHTA and FQGNSA. The CDR3 spells CASRGYQETQYF. CDR3 nucleotide sequence: TGTGCCAGCAGGGGCTACCAAGAGACCCAGTACTTC. The variable domain in full, with the rest retrieved from reference TRBV7-2 and TRBJ2-5, is GAGVSQSPSNKVTEKGKDVELRCDPISGHTALYWYRQSLGQGLEFLIYFQGNSAPDKSGLPSDRFSAERTGGSVSTLTIQRTQQEDSAVYLCASRGYQETQYFGPGTRLLVL.

The V call is TRBV9, the J call TRBJ1-4; tentatively, D is TRBD1 (6 bases). The CDR3 contains 19 residues. Germline V lookup: CDR1 SGDLS, CDR2 YYNGEE. V shed 0 bases and J shed 2 bases, with 20 bases lying between them. The CDR3, as DNA: TGTGCCAGCAGCGTAGCTAGGAGGCAGGGGAGGTGGACTAATGAAAAACTGTTTTTT. Translating it yields CASSVARRQGRWTNEKLFF.

In its sample, this clone was seen many times. The J gene is TRBJ2-1, the V gene TRBV14, with D possibly TRBD2 on 5 matching bases. Per the germline V gene, CDR1 is SGHDN and CDR2 is FVKESK. Trimming stripped 4 bases from V and 12 bases from J, with 22 bases between. The CDR3 loop spans 15 amino acids. The CDR3 sequence: CASSRAWRIGMGQFF. CDR3 coding DNA: TGTGCCAGCAGCCGGGCCTGGCGGATCGGGATGGGGCAGTTCTTC.

V gene TRBV28 combines with J gene TRBJ2-7; TRBD1 matches at 11 bases. CDR3 length: 16 residues. V dropped 4 bases and J dropped 3; count of bases not matched to a gene: 8. The germline CDR1 and CDR2 sequences are MDHEN and SYDVKM. The CDR3 protein is CASSSTAGTGGYEQYF. The CDR3 DNA sequence: TGTGCCAGCAGTTCGACAGCCGGGACAGGGGGCTACGAGCAGTACTTC.

In regard to this clone: This specimen includes other DNA sequences encoding the same CDR3. V is TRBV28 and J is TRBJ2-7; D may match TRBD1 or TRBD2 (5 bases each). CDR3 length: 13 residues. Looked up from germline, CDR1 is MDHEN and CDR2 is SYDVKM. With 6 bases removed from V and 0 bases from J, the gap between germline ends came to 9 bases. Here the CDR3 DNA reads TGTGCCAGCAGCCCAGGGAGCTCCTACGAGCAGTACTTC. As protein: CASSPGSSYEQYF.

V gene TRBV7-8 combines with J gene TRBJ1-4; D possibly corresponds to TRBD1 (5 bases). Germline-derived CDR1 and CDR2 are SGHVS and FQNEAQ. CDR3 length equals 17 residues. Trimming removed 1 base at V and 8 bases at J, with 20 bases between. The CDR3 DNA sequence: TGTGCCAGCAGCTTAGTAAGGGACTTGACAGCGTGGGAAAAACTGTTTTTT. This translates into CASSLVRDLTAWEKLFF.

The CDR3 protein is CASSLTRARDQETQYF. CDR3 nucleotide sequence: TGTGCCAGCTCACTTACCAGGGCCCGAGACCAAGAGACCCAGTACTTC. The chain joins TRBV18 to TRBJ2-5; a possible D gene is TRBD1 (5 bases). CDR1 is KGHSH and CDR2 is LQKENI in the germline V gene. The length of the CDR3 is 16 residues. The ends were cut back, 4 bases at V and 0 bases at J, with 15 bases in the middle.